The T cell receptor beta chain under discussion was sequenced for a study of T cell responses to AZD1222 COVID-19 vaccine. Clones were read by immunoSEQ multiplex PCR, and TCRdb kept only the in-frame ones, dropping some. The sample consists of about 90,000 clones, approximately 88% of them appearing once. Pooled in the analysis were second doses at about 4 or about 12 weeks. V was pared by 6 bases and J by 4 bases, with 13 bases between. The length of the CDR3 is 14 residues. In germline, CDR1 is MDHEN, CDR2 SYDVKM. This sample comprised peripheral blood, obtained 28 days after the second AZD1222 dose. The receptor was isolated from an adult who received the AZD1222 COVID-19 vaccine. The chain employs TRBV28 and TRBJ1-5; D possibly corresponds to TRBD1 (5 bases). CDR3 bases: TGTGCCAGCAGACCGACGGGGGTTAATCAGCCCCAGCATTTT. This encodes CASRPTGVNQPQHF.